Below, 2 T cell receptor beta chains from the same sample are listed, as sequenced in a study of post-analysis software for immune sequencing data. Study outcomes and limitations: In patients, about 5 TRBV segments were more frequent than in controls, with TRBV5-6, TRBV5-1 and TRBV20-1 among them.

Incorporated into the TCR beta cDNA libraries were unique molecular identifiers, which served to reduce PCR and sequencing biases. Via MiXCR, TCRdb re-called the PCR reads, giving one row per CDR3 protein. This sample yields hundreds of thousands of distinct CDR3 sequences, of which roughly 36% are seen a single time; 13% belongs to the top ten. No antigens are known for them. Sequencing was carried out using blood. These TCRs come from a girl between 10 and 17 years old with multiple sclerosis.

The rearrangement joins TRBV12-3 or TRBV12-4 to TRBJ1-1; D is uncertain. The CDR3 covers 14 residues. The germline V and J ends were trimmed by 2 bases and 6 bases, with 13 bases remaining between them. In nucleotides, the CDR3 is TGTGCCAGCAGTTTAACGTTTTTGGGCTCTGAAGCTTTCTTT. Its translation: CASSLTFLGSEAFF.

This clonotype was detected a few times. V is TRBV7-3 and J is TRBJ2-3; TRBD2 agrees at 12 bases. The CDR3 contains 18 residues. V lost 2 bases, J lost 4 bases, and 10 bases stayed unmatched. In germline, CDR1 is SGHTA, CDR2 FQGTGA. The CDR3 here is CASSLQGGLAGGPDTQYF. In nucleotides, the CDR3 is TGTGCCAGCAGCTTACAGGGTGGGCTAGCGGGGGGGCCAGATACGCAGTATTTT.